This TCR beta chain was sequenced in a study of CD8+ T cells in alopecia areata. This clone was found a few times. Germline V gene lookup returns CDR1 SEHNR and CDR2 FQNEAQ (reference sequence). The CDR3 runs 15 residues. Trimming cost V 5 bases and J 0 bases, with 11 bases left between them. RNA extraction and reverse transcription yielded cDNA as sequencing template. Generated by immunoSEQ multiplex PCR, the TCRdb table keeps only in-frame clones and is missing some. The table records about 150,000 clones, less than 65% of them present only once. The source is a human donor in good health. Input material: CD8+ T cells sorted from blood. The chain links TRBV7-9 to TRBJ2-1, with D possibly being TRBD2 (5 bases). The chain's CDR3 is CASSPWRSSYNEQFF. DNA for the CDR3: TGTGCCAGCAGCCCTTGGAGGAGCTCCTACAATGAGCAGTTCTTC.